This record concerns one TCR beta chain sequence. Its binding antigen is unknown. Per-base qualities were not stored, and no clone one base away is much larger. Each collaborating institution followed its own protocols to collect whole blood in K2EDTA tubes. For TCRbeta analysis, collaborators shipped samples as frozen whole blood, isolated PBMCs, or DNA extracted from either of those sample types. TCRbeta CDR3 regions were amplified from genomic DNA by means of the immunoSEQ Assay, a bias-controlled multiplex PCR. The published analysis was carried out like this. Nucleated cell counts per sample were estimated from amplification of reference gene primers within the assay. Sequence reads were collapsed and filtered to measure the absolute abundance of every unique TCRbeta CDR3 rearrangement. For each sample, productive Simpson clonality was calculated as the square root of Simpson's diversity index over productive rearrangements. TCRdb took over this immuneACCESS table, retaining in-frame rearrangements with V and J assigned. Such tables are incomplete; in checked studies, under half of the missing clones stem from an unresolved V gene, and the remainder is unexplained. The V and J calls and clone size come from that table; D and trimming were worked out from the DNA. In this sample the table shows about 210,000 clones, roughly nine tenths of which occur a single time. Of the sample, approximately 0.75% is held by the ten largest clones.

V is pruned by 8 bases and J by 7 bases, leaving 13 bases of the junction without a gene match. Measured from the cysteine to the phenylalanine, the CDR3 is 15 residues long. The CDR3 DNA has 45 bases and is translated from base 1. The germline V gene specifies MDHEN as CDR1 and SYDVKM as CDR2. The data are from a study of blood T cell repertoires in COVID-19 (dated by TCRdb to the early 2020s). At the level of the whole study: The collaborator samples originated in the United States, Italy and Spain and spanned the acute and convalescent phases of COVID-19. Samples were obtained from the ongoing ImmuneRACE study (first 160 participants) and from some 1,300 subjects provided by 6 global collaborators. The dataset comprised deeply sampled blood TCRbeta repertoires from subjects exposed to, actively infected with, or recovered from COVID-19. Where available, HLA class I and class II types were taken from metadata supplied by the sample provider and were not determined by assay-based typing. Sample metadata almost always included a de-identified subject ID, COVID-19 status, age in years and sex. The repertoires were made available in a free public database intended to serve as a resource for research on the immune response to SARS-CoV-2. The prospective study material was composed of cDNA or gDNA derived from T cells, B-cell-depleted T cells, or PBMCs.

Results and caveats for the whole study, not just this receptor: How much clinical and demographic metadata was included differed by source and by participant, and the metadata was provided uncurated.

This TCR was sampled from a woman in her 70s with acute or convalescent COVID-19. The sequenced sample consisted of peripheral blood. Recombination linked TRBV28 to TRBJ2-1; 8 junctional bases match TRBD2. The CDR3 protein sequence reads: CASGGSGSVWNEQFF. Read as DNA, the sequence is TGTGCCAGCGGGGGGAGCGGGAGTGTTTGGAATGAGCAGTTCTTC.